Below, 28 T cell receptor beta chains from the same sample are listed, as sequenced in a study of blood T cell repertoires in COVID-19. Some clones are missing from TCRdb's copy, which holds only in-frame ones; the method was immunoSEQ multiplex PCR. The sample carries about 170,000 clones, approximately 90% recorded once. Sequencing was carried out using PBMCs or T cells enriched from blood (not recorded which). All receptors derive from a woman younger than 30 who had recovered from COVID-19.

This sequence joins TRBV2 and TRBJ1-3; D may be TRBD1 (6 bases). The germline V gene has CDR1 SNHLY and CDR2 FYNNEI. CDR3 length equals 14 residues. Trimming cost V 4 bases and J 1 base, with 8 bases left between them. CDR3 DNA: TGTGCCAGCAGTGTTGGACAGTCTGGAAACACCATATATTTT. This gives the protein CASSVGQSGNTIYF. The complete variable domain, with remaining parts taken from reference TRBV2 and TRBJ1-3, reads EPEVTQTPSHQVTQMGQEVILRCVPISNHLYFYWYRQILGQKVEFLVSFYNNEISEKSEIFDDQFSVERPDGSNFTLKIRSTKLEDSAMYFCASSVGQSGNTIYFGEGSWLTVV.

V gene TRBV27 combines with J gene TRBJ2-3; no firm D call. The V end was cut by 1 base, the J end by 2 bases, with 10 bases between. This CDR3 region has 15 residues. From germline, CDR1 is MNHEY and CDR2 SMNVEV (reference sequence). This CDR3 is CASSLFKRPTDTQYF. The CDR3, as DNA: TGTGCCAGCAGTTTATTTAAGCGTCCCACAGATACGCAGTATTTT.

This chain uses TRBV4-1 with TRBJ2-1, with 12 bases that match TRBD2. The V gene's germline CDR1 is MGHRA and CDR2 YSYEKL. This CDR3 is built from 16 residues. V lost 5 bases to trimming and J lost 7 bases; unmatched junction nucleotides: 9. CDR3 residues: CASSWRLAGERNEQFF. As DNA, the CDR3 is TGCGCCAGCAGCTGGAGACTAGCGGGAGAGCGTAATGAGCAGTTCTTC.

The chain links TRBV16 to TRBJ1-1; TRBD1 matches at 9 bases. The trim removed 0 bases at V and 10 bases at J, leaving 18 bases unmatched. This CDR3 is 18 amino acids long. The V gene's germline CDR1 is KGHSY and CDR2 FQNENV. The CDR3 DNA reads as TGTGCCAGCAGCCAATCTAAAGGGACGGACAGGGGTCGGCTTGTAGCTTTCTTT. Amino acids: CASSQSKGTDRGRLVAFF. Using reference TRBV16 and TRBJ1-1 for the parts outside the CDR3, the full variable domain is GEEVAQTPKHLVRGEGQKAKLYCAPIKGHSYVFWYQQVLKNEFKFLISFQNENVFDETGMPKERFSAKCLPNSPCSLEIQATKLEDSAVYFCASSQSKGTDRGRLVAFFGQGTRLTVV.

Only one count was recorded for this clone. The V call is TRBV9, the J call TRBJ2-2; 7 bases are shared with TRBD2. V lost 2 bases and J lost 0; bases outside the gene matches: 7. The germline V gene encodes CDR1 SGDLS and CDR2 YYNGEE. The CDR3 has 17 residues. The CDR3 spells CASSVPHLAANTGELFF. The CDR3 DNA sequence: TGTGCCAGCAGCGTTCCCCACCTAGCGGCGAACACCGGGGAGCTGTTTTTT.

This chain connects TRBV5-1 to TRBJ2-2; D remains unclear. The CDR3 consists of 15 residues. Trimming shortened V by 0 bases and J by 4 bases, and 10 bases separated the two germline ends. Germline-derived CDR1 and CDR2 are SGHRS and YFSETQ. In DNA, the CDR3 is TGCGCCAGCAGCTTGGGTTCGGGTATCACCGGGGAGCTGTTTTTT. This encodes CASSLGSGITGELFF.

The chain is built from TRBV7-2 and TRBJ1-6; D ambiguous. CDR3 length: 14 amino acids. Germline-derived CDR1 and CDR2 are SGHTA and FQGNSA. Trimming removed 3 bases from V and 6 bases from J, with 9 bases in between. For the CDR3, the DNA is TGTGCCAGCAGCTTTGGAGGCCTTAATTCACCCCTCCACTTT. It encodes CASSFGGLNSPLHF.

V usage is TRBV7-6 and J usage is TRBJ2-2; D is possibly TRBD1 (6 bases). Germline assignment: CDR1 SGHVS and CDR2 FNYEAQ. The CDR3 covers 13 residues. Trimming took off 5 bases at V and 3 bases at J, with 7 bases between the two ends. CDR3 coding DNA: TGTGCCAGCAGCGGACAGTACACCGGGGAGCTGTTTTTT. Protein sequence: CASSGQYTGELFF. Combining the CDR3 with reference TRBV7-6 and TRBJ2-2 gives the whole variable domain GAGVSQSPRYKVTKRGQDVALRCDPISGHVSLYWYRQALGQGPEFLTYFNYEAQQDKSGLPNDRFSAERPEGSISTLTIQRTEQRDSAMYRCASSGQYTGELFFGEGSRLTVL.

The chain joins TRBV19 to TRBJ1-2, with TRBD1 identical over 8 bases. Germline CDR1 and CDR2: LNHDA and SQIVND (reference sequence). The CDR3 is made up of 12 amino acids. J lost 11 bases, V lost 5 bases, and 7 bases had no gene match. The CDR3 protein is CASSSVTGEYTF. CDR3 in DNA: TGTGCCAGTAGTTCCGTGACAGGGGAATACACCTTC.

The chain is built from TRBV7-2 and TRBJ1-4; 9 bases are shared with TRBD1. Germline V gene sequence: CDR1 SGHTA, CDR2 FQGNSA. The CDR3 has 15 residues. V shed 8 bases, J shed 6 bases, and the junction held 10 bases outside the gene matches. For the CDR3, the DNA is TGTGCCAGCCGGTCGACGGACAGGGGACATGAAAAACTGTTTTTT. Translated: CASRSTDRGHEKLFF.

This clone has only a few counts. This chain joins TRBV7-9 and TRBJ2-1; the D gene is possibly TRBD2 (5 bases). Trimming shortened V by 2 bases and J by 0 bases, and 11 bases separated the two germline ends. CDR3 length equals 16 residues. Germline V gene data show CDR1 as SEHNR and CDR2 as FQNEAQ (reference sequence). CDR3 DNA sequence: TGTGCCAGCAGCTTATCCCGGGATAGCTCCTACAATGAGCAGTTCTTC. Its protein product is CASSLSRDSSYNEQFF.

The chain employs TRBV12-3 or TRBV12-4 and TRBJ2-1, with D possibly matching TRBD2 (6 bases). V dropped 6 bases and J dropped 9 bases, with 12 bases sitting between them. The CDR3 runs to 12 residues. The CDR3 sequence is CASSFSGGEQFF. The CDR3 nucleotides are TGTGCCAGCAGCTTTAGCGGAGGTGAGCAGTTCTTC.

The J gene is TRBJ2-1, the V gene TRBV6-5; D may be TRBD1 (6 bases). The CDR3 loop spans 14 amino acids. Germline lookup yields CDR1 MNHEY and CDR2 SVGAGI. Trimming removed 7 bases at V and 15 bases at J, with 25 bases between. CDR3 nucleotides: TGTGCCAGCAACCCAGGGGACCCGCTCTGGGGAGCGTTCTTC. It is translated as CASNPGDPLWGAFF.

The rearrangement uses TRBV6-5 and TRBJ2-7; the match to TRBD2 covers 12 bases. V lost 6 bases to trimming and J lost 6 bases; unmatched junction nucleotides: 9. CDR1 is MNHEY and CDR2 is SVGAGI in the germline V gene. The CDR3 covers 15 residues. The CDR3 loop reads CASRDTSGRLGEQYF. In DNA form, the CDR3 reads TGTGCCAGCAGAGATACTAGCGGGAGGCTGGGCGAGCAGTACTTC.

CDR3 loop: CASSPGTGGYEQYF. DNA of the CDR3: TGTGCCAGCTCACCTGGGACAGGGGGCTACGAGCAGTACTTC. V and J are TRBV18 and TRBJ2-7, with 11 bases that match TRBD1. Germline assignment: CDR1 KGHSH and CDR2 LQKENI. This CDR3 region has 14 residues. The junction had 1 base not matched to a gene; V was cut back by 3 bases and J by 3 bases.

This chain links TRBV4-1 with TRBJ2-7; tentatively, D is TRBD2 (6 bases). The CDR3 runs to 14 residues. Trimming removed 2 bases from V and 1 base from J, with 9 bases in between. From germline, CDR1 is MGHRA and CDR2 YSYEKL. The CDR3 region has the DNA TGCGCCAGCAGCCAATTCGCGGGATCCTACGAGCAGTACTTC. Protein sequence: CASSQFAGSYEQYF.

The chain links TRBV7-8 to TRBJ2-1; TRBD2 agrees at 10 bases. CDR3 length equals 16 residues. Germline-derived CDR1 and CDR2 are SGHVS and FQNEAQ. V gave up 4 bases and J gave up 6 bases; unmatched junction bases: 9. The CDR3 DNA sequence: TGTGCCAGCAGCTACAACAGAGCGGGAGGGCGCAATGAGCAGTTCTTC. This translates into CASSYNRAGGRNEQFF.

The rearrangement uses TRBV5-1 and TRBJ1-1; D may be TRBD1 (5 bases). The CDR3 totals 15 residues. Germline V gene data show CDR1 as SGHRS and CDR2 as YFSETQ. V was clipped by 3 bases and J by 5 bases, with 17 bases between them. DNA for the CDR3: TGCGCCAGCAGCTCGGGGGACTCCGGAGGGACTGAAGCTTTCTTT. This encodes CASSSGDSGGTEAFF. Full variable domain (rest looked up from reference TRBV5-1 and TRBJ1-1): KAGVTQTPRYLIKTRGQQVTLSCSPISGHRSVSWYQQTPGQGLQFLFEYFSETQRNKGNFPGRFSGRQFSNSRSEMNVSTLELGDSALYLCASSSGDSGGTEAFFGQGTRLTVV.

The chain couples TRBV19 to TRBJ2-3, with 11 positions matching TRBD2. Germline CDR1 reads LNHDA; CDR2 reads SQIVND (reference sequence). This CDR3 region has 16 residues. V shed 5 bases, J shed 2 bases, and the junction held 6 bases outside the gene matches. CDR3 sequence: CASSLLTSGNTDTQYF. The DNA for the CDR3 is TGTGCCAGTAGTTTGCTGACTAGCGGGAACACAGATACGCAGTATTTT.

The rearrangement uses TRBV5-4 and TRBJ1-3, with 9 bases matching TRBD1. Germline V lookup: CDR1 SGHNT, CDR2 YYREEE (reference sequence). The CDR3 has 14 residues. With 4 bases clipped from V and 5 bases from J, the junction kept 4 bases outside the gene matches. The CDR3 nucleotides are TGTGCCAGCAGCCCAGGACAGGGGCGAAACACCATATATTTT. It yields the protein CASSPGQGRNTIYF.

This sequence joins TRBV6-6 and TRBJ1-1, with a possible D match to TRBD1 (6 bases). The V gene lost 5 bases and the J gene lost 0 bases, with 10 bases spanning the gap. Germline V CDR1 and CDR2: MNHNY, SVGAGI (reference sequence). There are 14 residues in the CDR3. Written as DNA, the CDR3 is TGTGCCAGCAGTGACGGACAGCTGAACACTGAAGCTTTCTTT. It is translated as CASSDGQLNTEAFF.

As DNA, the CDR3 is TGTGCCAGCGTGGGGGGGCCCGGGGAGCTGTTTTTT. This gives the protein CASVGGPGELFF. The chain has TRBV6-5 and TRBJ2-2; perhaps TRBD2 as D (7 bases). V gave up 8 bases and J gave up 6 bases, with 10 bases separating them. Germline V CDR1 and CDR2: MNHEY, SVGAGI. The CDR3 consists of 12 residues.

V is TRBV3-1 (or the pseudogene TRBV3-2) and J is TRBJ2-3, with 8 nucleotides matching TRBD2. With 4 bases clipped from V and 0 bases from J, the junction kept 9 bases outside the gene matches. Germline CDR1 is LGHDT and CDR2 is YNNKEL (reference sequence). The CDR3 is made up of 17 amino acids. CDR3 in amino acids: CASSRRGRSFSTDTQYF. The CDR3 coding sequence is TGTGCCAGCAGCCGTCGCGGGAGGTCTTTTAGCACAGATACGCAGTATTTT.

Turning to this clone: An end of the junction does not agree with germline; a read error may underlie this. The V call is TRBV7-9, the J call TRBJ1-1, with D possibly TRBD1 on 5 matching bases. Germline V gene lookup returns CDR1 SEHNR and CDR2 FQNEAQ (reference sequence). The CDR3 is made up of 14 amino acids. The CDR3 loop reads CASTRAGENAEAFF. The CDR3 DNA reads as TGTGCCAGCACTAGAGCGGGGGAGAACGCTGAAGCTTTCTTT. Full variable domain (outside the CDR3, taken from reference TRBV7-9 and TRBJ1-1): DTGVSQNPRHKITKRGQNVTFRCDPISEHNRLYWYRQTLGQGPEFLTYFQNEAQLEKSRLLSDRFSAERPKGSFSTLEIQRTEQGDSAMYLCASTRAGENAEAFFGQGTRLTVV.

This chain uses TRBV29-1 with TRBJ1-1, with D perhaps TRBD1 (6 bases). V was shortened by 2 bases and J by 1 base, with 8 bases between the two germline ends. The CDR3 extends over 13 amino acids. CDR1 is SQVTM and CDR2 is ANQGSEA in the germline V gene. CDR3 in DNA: TGCAGCGTTGAACAGGGGACGAACACTGAAGCTTTCTTT. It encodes CSVEQGTNTEAFF.

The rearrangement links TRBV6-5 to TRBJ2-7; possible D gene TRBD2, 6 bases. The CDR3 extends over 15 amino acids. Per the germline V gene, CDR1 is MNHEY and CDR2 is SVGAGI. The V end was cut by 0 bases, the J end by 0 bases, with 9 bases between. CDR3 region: CASSYSAGSSYEQYF. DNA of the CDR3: TGTGCCAGCAGTTACTCGGCCGGGAGCTCCTACGAGCAGTACTTC.

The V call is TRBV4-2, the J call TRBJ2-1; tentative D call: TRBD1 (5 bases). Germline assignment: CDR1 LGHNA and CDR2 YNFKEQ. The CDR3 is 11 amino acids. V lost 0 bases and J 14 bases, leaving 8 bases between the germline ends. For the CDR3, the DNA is TGTGCCAGCAGCCAAGACGCCAGGGAGTTCTTC. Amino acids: CASSQDAREFF.

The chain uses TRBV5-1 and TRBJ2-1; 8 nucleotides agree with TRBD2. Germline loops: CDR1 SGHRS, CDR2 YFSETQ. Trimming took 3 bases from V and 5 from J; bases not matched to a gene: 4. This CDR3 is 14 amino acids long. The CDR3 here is CASSSGTSNNEQFF. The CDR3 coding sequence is TGCGCCAGCAGCTCCGGGACTAGTAACAATGAGCAGTTCTTC.